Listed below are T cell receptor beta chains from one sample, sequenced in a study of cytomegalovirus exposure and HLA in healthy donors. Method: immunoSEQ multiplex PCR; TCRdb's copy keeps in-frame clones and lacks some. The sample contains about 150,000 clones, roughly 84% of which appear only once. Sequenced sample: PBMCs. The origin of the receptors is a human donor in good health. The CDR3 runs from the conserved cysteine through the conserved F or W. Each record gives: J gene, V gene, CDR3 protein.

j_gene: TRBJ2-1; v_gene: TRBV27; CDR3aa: CASSLFRRLAGGPNNEQFF
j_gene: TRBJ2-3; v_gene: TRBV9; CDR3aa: CASSPWTARGTDTQYF
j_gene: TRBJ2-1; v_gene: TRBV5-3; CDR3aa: CARSLGSRASGGSYNEQFF
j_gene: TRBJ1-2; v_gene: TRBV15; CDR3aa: CATSRDRSYGYTF
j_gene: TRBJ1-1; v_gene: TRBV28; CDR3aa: CASSRGAGGIHPLNTEAFF
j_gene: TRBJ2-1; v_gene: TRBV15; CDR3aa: CATSRGGSRSYNEQFF
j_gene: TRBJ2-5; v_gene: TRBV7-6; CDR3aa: CASSSGLAEPGGETQYF
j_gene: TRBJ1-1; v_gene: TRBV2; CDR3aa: CASSDPGQGAWKTEAFF
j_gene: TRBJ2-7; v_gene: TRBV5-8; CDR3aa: CASTPTRAYEQYF
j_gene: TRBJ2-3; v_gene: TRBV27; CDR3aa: CASSLRGKSTDTQYF
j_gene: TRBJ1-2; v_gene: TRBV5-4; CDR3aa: CASSSQGRPNYGYTF
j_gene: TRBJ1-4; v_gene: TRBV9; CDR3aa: CASSVGKEIEKLFF
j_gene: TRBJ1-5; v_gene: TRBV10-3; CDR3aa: CAISAGQESQPQHF
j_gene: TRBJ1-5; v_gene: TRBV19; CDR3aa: CASSIEFRRGNQPQHF
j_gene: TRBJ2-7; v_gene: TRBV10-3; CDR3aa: CAIKKGRDPPLDEQYF
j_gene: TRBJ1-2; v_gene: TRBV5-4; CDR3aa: CASSPAWTGNYGYTF
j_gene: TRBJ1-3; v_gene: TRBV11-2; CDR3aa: CASSLEGGAGNTIYF
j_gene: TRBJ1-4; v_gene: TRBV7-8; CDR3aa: CASQEGLNEKLFF
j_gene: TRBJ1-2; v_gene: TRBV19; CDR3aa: CATERLGGSYGYTF